The sequence of this T cell receptor (beta chain) was determined in a study of T cells in Graves' hyperthyroidism and ophthalmopathy. Study summary: It was at initial diagnosis, before any treatment, that peripheral blood was collected.

Regarding the study as a whole: Most thyroid clonotypes expanded above 0.001 appeared in blood too. Ophthalmopathy could be told apart from stable hyperthyroidism with a 13 V-J model.

The CDR3 has 15 residues. From germline, CDR1 is MNHEY and CDR2 SMNVEV (reference sequence). V was pared by 4 bases and J by 1 base, with 14 bases between. Disease duration under 2 months; hyperthyroidism patients were aged 18 to 65. This clonotype has ten or more counts. As yet, its antigen is unknown. TCR beta CDR3 region amplification was performed from RNA transcripts. HTBI primers were the set used in a first-round RT-PCR of the TCR CDR3. TCRdb re-analysed the multiplex PCR reads in MiXCR, keeping a single row per CDR3 protein. The sample includes fewer than 250,000 distinct CDR3 sequences, more than 15% of them seen just once.

This chain links TRBV27 with TRBJ2-7; D call uncertain. The source material was blood. This TCR was recovered from a middle-aged man with Graves' hyperthyroidism. The CDR3 loop is CASSSRGGLSYEQYF. CDR3 in DNA: TGTGCCAGCAGTTCCCGAGGTGGGTTATCCTACGAGCAGTACTTC.